The entry below gives a single TCR beta chain sequence along with its context. The antigen this receptor binds is unknown. The input lacks base qualities; no much larger clone sits a single base away. There are 16 amino acids in the CDR3, from cysteine to phenylalanine inclusive. Only the CDR3 DNA is retained, 48 bases long and in frame from the first base. At the junction V is shortened by 0 bases and J by 1 base; bases outside the gene matches: 4. CDR1 and CDR2 were assigned from the germline V gene as LGHNA and YNFKEQ. The sample belongs to a study of cytomegalovirus exposure and HLA in healthy donors (dated by TCRdb to 2016 to 2017). Describing the broader study: A later analysis indicated that the 120 or so validation repertoires were generated on the platform also employed for the 666 repertoires of the first cohort. Besides the first cohort of around 700 subjects, a separate validation cohort made up of roughly 120 different subjects was used. The aim of the study was to test whether cataloging public T cell receptors could identify signatures of past pathogen exposure. To predict cytomegalovirus infection status, the study brought together high-throughput TCR immunosequencing, statistical association of individual TCRs with disease status, and machine learning.

The investigation overall reported the following: The authors suggested that the approach could potentially be extended to other disease states and immunological phenotypes. The classifier was reported to diagnose cytomegalovirus status with high specificity and sensitivity in both the original and validation cohorts. In vitro tests confirmed that a few of the cytomegalovirus-associated TCR beta chains recognize cytomegalovirus antigens. In a later analysis, TCRs clustered in the first cohort were found to also tend to co-occur in the roughly 130 validation repertoires, with around 94% of cluster scores above 0. Most TCR sequences were observed very rarely across donors, whereas some public TCRs were present in many individuals. All 120 or so repertoires were used to score co-occurrence in the validation cohort in a later analysis, because that analysis had no HLA typing for the cohort. The study listed 150 to 200 TCR beta chains as associated with cytomegalovirus.

Library generation was performed with the immunoSEQ multiplex PCR assay. The paper's processing steps were these. A statistical classification framework was built to diagnose cytomegalovirus status from the catalog of TCR beta chain sequences. Drawn from immuneACCESS, this table holds only the in-frame rearrangements with V and J called that TCRdb kept. Clones are partly lost; checked studies trace under half to an unresolved V gene and leave the rest unexplained. Clone size and the V and J calls come from that table; the DNA yielded D and trimming. A total of around 98,000 clones appear in this sample, 70% to 90% of them only once. Together, the top ten hold about 4% of the sample. Donors formed part of the validation cohort, which comprised 95 to 150 subjects and was distinct from the first cohort of some 700 subjects.

Sequencing was done on a sample of PBMCs. This TCR was recovered from a woman in her thirties in good health and CMV-seronegative. Recombination linked TRBV4-2 to TRBJ1-2; 8 of the junction bases match TRBD1. The bases are TGTGCCAGCAGCCAAGATGACAGGGGCGGTAACTATGGCTACACCTTC. It is translated as CASSQDDRGGNYGYTF.